Following are 27 T cell receptor beta chains from one sample sequenced in a study of Ad26.COV2.S vaccination and SARS-CoV-2 variants. Stated treatment: approximately 18 received Ad26.COV2.S at low or high dose, single or two shots; about 5 received placebo; per-sample allocation not given. Day 63 after the first vaccine or placebo injection was the time point for sampling. The data were produced by immunoSEQ multiplex PCR, yet TCRdb's version contains in-frame clones alone and is incomplete. The sample holds about 440,000 clones, 90% seen once. This specimen consisted of peripheral blood, obtained in a trial of Ad26.COV2.S vaccine versus placebo. All receptors derive from a person between 18 and 59 years old who received the Ad26.COV2.S COVID-19 vaccine or a placebo.

This clone was picked up a small number of times. V usage is TRBV6-4 and J usage is TRBJ2-2, with no clear D. Germline CDR1 and CDR2: MRHNA and SNTAGT. V was trimmed by 7 bases and J by 3 bases, leaving 12 bases between them. The CDR3 loop spans 14 amino acids. This CDR3 reads CASKPDGDTGELFF. The CDR3 nucleotides are TGTGCCAGCAAGCCGGACGGTGACACCGGGGAGCTGTTTTTT.

The chain joins TRBV11-3 to TRBJ2-7; 7 bases fit TRBD1. The CDR3 is 14 amino acids. The J segment lost 3 bases and the V segment lost 1 base, leaving 3 bases of the junction unmatched. Germline V gene sequence: CDR1 SGHNT, CDR2 YENEEA. CDR3 residues: CASSLGRGNYEQYF. CDR3 nucleotide sequence: TGTGCCAGCAGCTTAGGCAGGGGGAACTACGAGCAGTACTTC. Full variable domain (rest looked up from reference TRBV11-3 and TRBJ2-7): EAGVVQSPRYKIIEKKQPVAFWCNPISGHNTLYWYLQNLGQGPELLIRYENEEAVDDSQLPKDRFSAERLKGVDSTLKIQPAELGDSAVYLCASSLGRGNYEQYFGPGTRLTVT.

The rearrangement uses TRBV2 and TRBJ2-4; D is ambiguous. The CDR3 covers 11 residues. The V gene's germline CDR1 is SNHLY and CDR2 FYNNEI. Trimming removed 8 bases at V and 0 bases at J, with 2 bases between. The DNA for the CDR3 is TGTGCCAGCCTAGCCAAAAACATTCAGTACTTC. Protein sequence: CASLAKNIQYF.

V gene TRBV10-2 combines with J gene TRBJ2-1, with D hard to call. Germline loops: CDR1 WSHSY, CDR2 SAAADI. The CDR3 covers 15 residues. The V gene lost 5 bases and the J gene lost 0 bases, with 11 bases spanning the gap. CDR3 loop: CASSIAASSYNEQFF. The CDR3 DNA follows: TGCGCCAGCAGTATAGCTGCCAGCTCCTACAATGAGCAGTTCTTC.

The chain combines TRBV9 with TRBJ1-1; the D gene is possibly TRBD1 (5 bases). The CDR3 runs 18 residues. The germline V and J ends were trimmed by 4 bases and 0 bases, with 22 bases remaining between them. CDR1 and CDR2 from the germline V gene are SGDLS and YYNGEE. The CDR3 sequence is CASSTRDFRNLMNTEAFF. The CDR3 bases are TGTGCCAGCAGCACACGGGACTTTCGGAACCTCATGAACACTGAAGCTTTCTTT.

The V gene is TRBV6-2 or TRBV6-3, the J gene TRBJ2-7, with TRBD1 as a possible D gene (6 bases). There are 14 residues in the CDR3. Deletions cut 6 bases from V and 0 bases from J, with 12 bases between. Germline loops: CDR1 MNHEY, CDR2 SVGEGT. CDR3 bases: TGTGCCAGCAGGTACAGGGCCAGCTCCTACGAGCAGTACTTC. It is translated as CASRYRASSYEQYF.

Concerning this clone itself: In the same sample, other DNA sequences code for this CDR3. The chain couples TRBV28 to TRBJ2-3, with TRBD2 matching 8 bases. The germline V gene has CDR1 MDHEN and CDR2 SYDVKM. This CDR3 is built from 16 residues. J lost 2 bases, V lost 5 bases, and 9 bases had no gene match. The CDR3 loop is CASSAAGGRITDTQYF. The DNA for the CDR3 is TGTGCCAGCAGTGCCGCCGGCGGGAGGATCACAGATACGCAGTATTTT.

This chain connects TRBV24-1 to TRBJ2-5; 8 positions agree with TRBD2. V lost 5 bases to trimming and J lost 0 bases; unmatched junction nucleotides: 4. Germline V gives CDR1 KGHDR, CDR2 SFDVKD. CDR3 size: 15 residues. DNA for the CDR3: TGTGCCACCAGTGTTGGTAGCGGGAACCAAGAGACCCAGTACTTC. Its translation: CATSVGSGNQETQYF.

This chain uses TRBV13 with TRBJ2-3; TRBD2 matches 10 bases. This CDR3 contains 15 residues. V dropped 8 bases and J dropped 2; count of bases not matched to a gene: 7. Per germline, CDR1 PRHDT and CDR2 FYEKMQ (reference sequence). This chain's CDR3 is CASSGLAENTDTQYF. CDR3 in DNA: TGTGCCAGCTCCGGACTAGCGGAGAACACAGATACGCAGTATTTT. The full variable domain, with the rest looked up from reference TRBV13 and TRBJ2-3, is AAGVIQSPRHLIKEKRETATLKCYPIPRHDTVYWYQQGPGQDPQFLISFYEKMQSDKGSIPDRFSAQQFSDYHSELNMSSLELGDSALYFCASSGLAENTDTQYFGPGTRLTVL.

This rearrangement joins TRBV7-9 to TRBJ2-3; weak D call: TRBD2 (5 bases). The CDR3 spans 13 residues. Looked up from germline, CDR1 is SEHNR and CDR2 is FQNEAQ (reference sequence). The V and J ends lost 1 base and 14 bases respectively, with 16 bases between them. Here the CDR3 reads CASSLGGEGPLYF. In DNA form, the CDR3 reads TGTGCCAGCAGCTTAGGGGGAGAGGGCCCTTTGTATTTT. The complete variable domain, with remaining parts taken from reference TRBV7-9 and TRBJ2-3, reads DTGVSQNPRHKITKRGQNVTFRCDPISEHNRLYWYRQTLGQGPEFLTYFQNEAQLEKSRLLSDRFSAERPKGSFSTLEIQRTEQGDSAMYLCASSLGGEGPLYFGPGTRLTVL.

V is TRBV13 and J is TRBJ2-1; D possibly uses TRBD1 or TRBD2 (6 bases each). Germline CDR1 reads PRHDT; CDR2 reads FYEKMQ (reference sequence). V was pared by 2 bases and J by 5 bases, with 22 bases between. The CDR3 length is 18 residues. CDR3: CASSLSILGGMVNNEQFF. The CDR3 DNA is TGTGCCAGCAGCTTATCCATTCTGGGGGGCATGGTTAACAATGAGCAGTTCTTC.

The chain combines TRBV9 with TRBJ2-3; the D call may be TRBD1 or TRBD2 (6 bases each). This CDR3 contains 14 residues. Trimming stripped 2 bases from V and 13 bases from J, with 20 bases between. The germline CDR1 and CDR2 sequences are SGDLS and YYNGEE. CDR3 amino acids: CASSVGGGGGVKYF. The CDR3 DNA follows: TGTGCCAGCAGCGTCGGCGGAGGGGGAGGTGTAAAGTATTTT.

The CDR3 is CAWSVGKGTDTQYF. The CDR3 DNA sequence: TGTGCCTGGAGTGTAGGGAAGGGTACAGATACGCAGTATTTT. V and J are TRBV30 and TRBJ2-3, with no clear D. CDR3 size: 14 residues. The germline CDR1 and CDR2 sequences are GTSNPN and SVGIG (reference sequence). The germline V and J ends were trimmed by 0 bases and 3 bases, with 10 bases remaining between them.

The V call is TRBV19, the J call TRBJ1-3; weak D call: TRBD1 (5 bases). The ends were cut back, 7 bases at V and 6 bases at J, with 13 bases in the middle. The CDR3 has 13 residues. Germline-derived CDR1 and CDR2 are LNHDA and SQIVND (reference sequence). The CDR3 DNA reads TGTGCCAGTATCGAAACGGGGACAAACACCATATATTTT. This sequence encodes CASIETGTNTIYF. The full variable domain, its missing parts supplied by reference TRBV19 and TRBJ1-3, is DGGITQSPKYLFRKEGQNVTLSCEQNLNHDAMYWYRQDPGQGLRLIYYSQIVNDFQKGDIAEGYSVSREKKESFPLTVTSAQKNPTAFYLCASIETGTNTIYFGEGSWLTVV.

In its sample, this clone was seen once. CDR3: CSAGQGANYEQYF. The CDR3 nucleotides read TGCAGCGCTGGACAGGGGGCCAACTACGAGCAGTACTTC. The J gene is TRBJ2-7, the V gene TRBV29-1; 11 bases map to TRBD1. There are 13 residues in the CDR3. V trimming: 7 bases; J trimming: 3 bases; junction bases outside the gene matches: 5. The germline CDR1 and CDR2 sequences are SQVTM and ANQGSEA.

The chain combines TRBV6-2 or TRBV6-3 with TRBJ2-7; tentatively, D is TRBD2 (6 bases). This CDR3 spans 16 amino acids. CDR1 MNHEY and CDR2 SVGEGT come from the germline V gene. V was pared by 2 bases and J by 2 bases, with 16 bases between. This CDR3 is CASSYGGTTTPYEQYF. The CDR3 nucleotides are TGTGCCAGCAGTTACGGCGGGACCACAACCCCCTACGAGCAGTACTTC.

J is TRBJ2-7 and V is TRBV6-1, with 11 bases fitting TRBD1. The CDR3 runs to 15 residues. Germline loops: CDR1 MNHNS, CDR2 SASEGT. The V and J ends lost 0 bases and 3 bases, in that order; junction bases with no gene match: 1. CDR3 sequence reads: CASSEAGTGGYEQYF. Here the CDR3 DNA reads TGTGCCAGCAGTGAAGCCGGGACAGGGGGCTACGAGCAGTACTTC.

The CDR3 loop reads CASSLVPGSAYNEQFF. CDR3 coding DNA: TGTGCCAGCAGCTTAGTCCCCGGGAGCGCCTACAATGAGCAGTTCTTC. V is TRBV7-6 and J is TRBJ2-1; possibly TRBD2 for D (6 bases). The V and J ends lost 1 base and 2 bases respectively, with 12 bases between them. Germline V lookup: CDR1 SGHVS, CDR2 FNYEAQ. The CDR3 is made up of 16 amino acids.

This chain connects TRBV27 to TRBJ1-1; 7 positions agree with TRBD1. V dropped 6 bases and J dropped 1; count of bases not matched to a gene: 5. Germline values: CDR1 MNHEY, CDR2 SMNVEV (reference sequence). The CDR3 length is 14 residues. CDR3 bases: TGTGCCAGCAGACCCGGACAGGAGAACACTGAAGCTTTCTTT. Its protein product is CASRPGQENTEAFF.

The V gene is TRBV5-1, the J gene TRBJ1-3; possibly TRBD1 for D (5 bases). CDR3 length equals 15 residues. The germline gives CDR1 SGHRS, CDR2 YFSETQ. The ends were cut back, 0 bases at V and 1 base at J, with 8 bases in the middle. The chain's CDR3 is CASSLVGLSGNTIYF. CDR3 nucleotide sequence: TGCGCCAGCAGCTTGGTGGGGCTGTCTGGAAACACCATATATTTT.

The rearrangement links TRBV28 to TRBJ2-5; tentative D call: TRBD2 (5 bases). Germline values: CDR1 MDHEN, CDR2 SYDVKM. The CDR3 contains 17 residues. V lost 5 bases and J 3 bases, leaving 22 bases between the germline ends. This chain's CDR3 is CASSPPDYSNGEETQYF. In nucleotides, the CDR3 is TGTGCCAGCAGTCCTCCAGACTACTCAAATGGAGAAGAGACCCAGTACTTC. Variable domain in full (rest from reference TRBV28 and TRBJ2-5): DVKVTQSSRYLVKRTGEKVFLECVQDMDHENMFWYRQDPGLGLRLIYFSYDVKMKEKGDIPEGYSVSREKKERFSLILESASTNQTSMYLCASSPPDYSNGEETQYFGPGTRLLVL.

V gene TRBV30 combines with J gene TRBJ2-1, with no clear D. Germline V CDR1 and CDR2: GTSNPN, SVGIG (reference sequence). The CDR3 loop spans 14 amino acids. V dropped 3 bases and J dropped 8 bases, with 17 bases sitting between them. The CDR3 spells CAWRGIPSRDEQFF. In DNA form, the CDR3 reads TGTGCCTGGAGGGGTATCCCGAGTAGAGATGAGCAGTTCTTC.

The chain uses TRBV5-1 and TRBJ2-7, with D uncertain. V was trimmed by 5 bases and J by 4 bases, leaving 10 bases between them. CDR3 length: 12 amino acids. Germline loops: CDR1 SGHRS, CDR2 YFSETQ. The CDR3 coding sequence is TGCGCCAGCAGGGCTTCTACTTACGAGCAGTACTTC. Residues: CASRASTYEQYF.

The CDR3 region is CASSLNTGELFF. The CDR3 nucleotides read TGTGCCAGCAGCCTAAACACCGGGGAGCTGTTTTTT. The genes are TRBV9 and TRBJ2-2; the D is unclear. Trimming left V 4 bases short and J 2 bases short, with 3 bases between. The CDR3 has 12 residues. Germline V gene sequence: CDR1 SGDLS, CDR2 YYNGEE.

Only one count was recorded for this clone. The chain uses TRBV2 and TRBJ2-4, with TRBD2 matching over 9 bases. V lost 6 bases and J lost 10; bases outside the gene matches: 7. This CDR3 has 13 amino acids. In germline, CDR1 is SNHLY, CDR2 FYNNEI. This chain's CDR3 is CASRAGLASIQYF. The CDR3, as DNA: TGTGCCAGCAGGGCGGGACTAGCTAGTATTCAGTACTTC.

The V gene is TRBV4-3, the J gene TRBJ2-7; TRBD1 matches at 8 bases. V lost 3 bases to trimming and J lost 2 bases; unmatched junction nucleotides: 3. Germline lookup yields CDR1 LGHNA and CDR2 YSLEER. The CDR3 totals 14 residues. DNA for the CDR3: TGCGCCAGCAGCCATGGGACAGGTGCCTACGAGCAGTACTTC. Amino acids: CASSHGTGAYEQYF.

CDR3 loop: CASSPLGAYEQYF. The CDR3 DNA reads TGTGCCAGCTCACCACTGGGGGCCTACGAGCAGTACTTC. The chain links TRBV18 to TRBJ2-7, with D perhaps being TRBD1 or TRBD2 (5 bases each). In germline, CDR1 is KGHSH, CDR2 LQKENI. Between the trimmed V and J ends, which lost 1 base and 2 bases, there was a span of 6 bases. The CDR3 spans 13 residues. The full variable domain, completed using reference TRBV18 and TRBJ2-7, is NAGVMQNPRHLVRRRGQEARLRCSPMKGHSHVYWYRQLPEEGLKFMVYLQKENIIDESGMPKERFSAEFPKEGPSILRIQQVVRGDSAAYFCASSPLGAYEQYFGPGTRLTVT.